Listed here are 8 T cell receptor beta chains from one sample, sequenced in a study of T-cell memory formation after mild COVID-19. TCRdb processed the 5' RACE reads anew with MiXCR; each CDR3 protein has one entry. The sample consists of some 280,000 distinct CDR3 sequences, around 15% of them appearing once. Sequences were obtained from PBMCs or a T cell subset sorted from them (not recorded which). These receptors came from a man aged 18 to 29 who had mild COVID-19 (a few samples of this study predate the infection). Cell type and time point are not known.

The V and J genes are TRBV7-9 and TRBJ1-5; tentatively, D is TRBD1 (6 bases). The V end lost 5 bases, the J end lost 5 bases, and 13 bases lay between the germline ends. The CDR3 length is 14 residues. Germline V gives CDR1 SEHNR, CDR2 FQNEAQ (reference sequence). The CDR3 nucleotides read TGTGCCAGCAGCGTAGGGGGGCTCGATCAGCCCCAGCATTTT. Amino acids: CASSVGGLDQPQHF.

In its sample, this clonotype was seen many times. This sequence joins TRBV19 and TRBJ1-1, with TRBD1 identical over 7 bases. Germline V gene data show CDR1 as LNHDA and CDR2 as SQIVND (reference sequence). This CDR3 region has 16 residues. Trimming took 5 bases from V and 2 from J; bases not matched to a gene: 11. The CDR3 sequence: CASSFSGTALNTEAFF. CDR3 nucleotide sequence: TGTGCCAGTAGTTTTTCCGGGACAGCTCTTAACACTGAAGCTTTCTTT.

This clonotype was recorded a few times. The chain joins TRBV10-3 to TRBJ1-4, with D perhaps TRBD1 (5 bases). CDR3 length equals 12 residues. CDR1 is ENHRY, CDR2 SYGVKD, per germline. With 8 bases removed from V and 7 bases from J, the gap between germline ends came to 11 bases. CDR3 residues: CAIGQGSEKLFF. The CDR3 nucleotides read TGTGCCATCGGGCAGGGAAGTGAAAAACTGTTTTTT.

The DNA of the CDR3 is TGTGCCAGCAGCATTAGCGGGGGGGCCTCCGGTACGCAGTATTTT. Encoded protein: CASSISGGASGTQYF. This chain connects TRBV7-9 to TRBJ2-3, with 11 bases aligning to TRBD2. The CDR3 is 15 residues long. V shed 5 bases and J 8 bases; nucleotides not matched to a gene: 9. Germline CDR1 SEHNR, CDR2 FQNEAQ (reference sequence).

The table lists this clonotype with a few counts. The gene calls are TRBV12-3 or TRBV12-4 and TRBJ2-2; TRBD2 aligns across 14 bases. The CDR3 contains 17 residues. V gave up 6 bases and J gave up 2 bases; unmatched junction bases: 5. CDR3 protein: CASSFGTSGGNTGELFF. The CDR3 DNA reads TGTGCCAGCAGCTTTGGGACTAGCGGGGGAAACACCGGGGAGCTGTTTTTT.

The chain recombines TRBV5-1 with TRBJ2-3, with TRBD1 as a possible D gene (5 bases). The CDR3 has 14 amino acids. Trimming pared 2 bases from V and 1 base from J, leaving 8 bases between. The germline CDR1 and CDR2 sequences are SGHRS and YFSETQ. The CDR3 loop reads CASSLQERTDTQYF. Here the CDR3 DNA reads TGCGCCAGCAGCTTACAGGAGCGCACAGATACGCAGTATTTT.

This sequence joins TRBV5-5 and TRBJ1-1; 8 positions match TRBD1. The CDR3 spans 14 residues. From germline, CDR1 is SGHKS and CDR2 YYEKEE (reference sequence). V gave up 5 bases and J gave up 5 bases; unmatched junction bases: 8. The CDR3 sequence: CASSSRTGKTEAFF. The CDR3 DNA reads TGTGCCAGCAGTTCGAGGACAGGGAAGACTGAAGCTTTCTTT.

This clonotype was counted at least ten times. This rearrangement joins TRBV6-4 to TRBJ1-1; a possible D gene is TRBD1 (5 bases). Trimming took off 2 bases at V and 2 bases at J, with 6 bases between the two ends. CDR3 size: 13 residues. The V gene's germline CDR1 is MRHNA and CDR2 SNTAGT. The CDR3 DNA sequence: TGTGCCAGCAGTGACCGGGACAACACTGAAGCTTTCTTT. Amino acids: CASSDRDNTEAFF.